The 19 T cell receptor beta chains given below trace back to one sample, sequenced in a study of T cell responses to AZD1222 COVID-19 vaccine. The assay was immunoSEQ multiplex PCR, and TCRdb's table has in-frame clones only and misses some. The repertoire holds about 79,000 clones, with about 90% as singletons. This material consisted of peripheral blood, taken on day 0 of MenACWY control vaccination. Receptor source: an adult in good health.

This chain uses TRBV19 with TRBJ1-2; D is undetermined. Germline V CDR1 and CDR2: LNHDA, SQIVND (reference sequence). The germline V and J ends were trimmed by 5 bases and 8 bases, with 18 bases remaining between them. The CDR3 sequence is 14 residues long. CDR3 protein: CASSPTIPYAGYTF. As DNA, the CDR3 is TGTGCCAGTAGTCCGACGATCCCCTATGCGGGCTACACCTTC.

The chain carries TRBV6-5 and TRBJ2-7, with 7 bases lining up with TRBD2. V trimming: 4 bases; J trimming: 2 bases; junction bases outside the gene matches: 5. Germline assignment: CDR1 MNHEY and CDR2 SVGAGI. CDR3 length: 14 residues. CDR3 DNA: TGTGCCAGCAGTTCCCTTGCGGGGGCCTACGAGCAGTACTTC. This codes for CASSSLAGAYEQYF.

CDR3 residues: CACTADRLEKLFF. The DNA of the CDR3 is TGTGCCTGTACAGCGGACCGCCTTGAAAAACTGTTTTTT. The chain uses TRBV30 and TRBJ1-4; D is undetermined. Trimming pared 6 bases from V and 7 bases from J, leaving 15 bases between. Germline V gene lookup returns CDR1 GTSNPN and CDR2 SVGIG (reference sequence). The CDR3 consists of 13 residues.

This clone was recorded only once. The rearrangement links TRBV19 to TRBJ2-1, with 8 bases lining up with TRBD2. The CDR3 is 16 residues long. J gave up 2 bases and V 5 bases, and 8 bases lay outside the gene matches. CDR1 and CDR2 (germline): LNHDA, SQIVND (reference sequence). The CDR3 is CASSVAGRVTYNEQFF. DNA of the CDR3: TGTGCCAGTAGTGTAGCCGGGAGGGTAACCTACAATGAGCAGTTCTTC.

The CDR3 DNA is TGCGCCAGCAGCGACAACACCAACGAAAAACTGTTTTTT. Translation: CASSDNTNEKLFF. The chain has TRBV5-1 and TRBJ1-4, with D uncertain. The CDR3 runs 13 residues. CDR1 and CDR2 (germline): SGHRS, YFSETQ. V lost 4 bases, J lost 8 bases, and 12 bases lay in between.

The V and J genes are TRBV27 and TRBJ2-2; TRBD1 aligns across 8 bases. This CDR3 has 15 residues. Unmatched junction bases numbered 7, after V lost 8 bases and J lost 2 bases. Germline V CDR1 and CDR2: MNHEY, SMNVEV (reference sequence). The chain's CDR3 is CASGRQGRNTGELFF. The CDR3 DNA follows: TGTGCCAGCGGCAGACAGGGGCGAAACACCGGGGAGCTGTTTTTT.

The chain couples TRBV7-2 to TRBJ2-5; TRBD2 is a possible D gene (7 bases). This CDR3 has 15 amino acids. V was cut by 5 bases and J by 1 base, with 14 bases left in between. Germline V gene data show CDR1 as SGHTA and CDR2 as FQGNSA. The DNA of the CDR3 is TGTGCCAGCAGCCCAAGGGGGGGGTCCCAAGAGACCCAGTACTTC. It specifies CASSPRGGSQETQYF.

The chain couples TRBV2 to TRBJ1-4; TRBD1 agrees at 7 bases. With V trimmed by 3 bases and J by 3 bases, 4 bases remained unmatched. The CDR3 totals 15 residues. The germline V gene has CDR1 SNHLY and CDR2 FYNNEI. For the CDR3, the DNA is TGTGCCAGCAGTGATCCGGGACAGCCTAATGAAAAACTGTTTTTT. This codes for CASSDPGQPNEKLFF.

The J gene is TRBJ2-1, the V gene TRBV10-2; a weak D match, TRBD1 (5 bases). Per the germline V gene, CDR1 is WSHSY and CDR2 is SAAADI. This CDR3 contains 16 residues. Trimming removed 5 bases at V and 7 bases at J, with 21 bases between. The CDR3 region has the DNA TGCGCCAGCAGTCCCCTAACAGCAGGGATTCGTAATGAGCAGTTCTTC. Its translation is CASSPLTAGIRNEQFF.

Note on this clone: Compared with germline, one end of the junction differs, possibly owing to a read error. The chain has TRBV6-1 and TRBJ2-3, with D possibly TRBD1 on 5 matching bases. The CDR3 sequence is 13 residues long. Germline assignment: CDR1 MNHNS and CDR2 SASEGT. The CDR3 here is CASCEDNTDTQYF. The CDR3 DNA reads as TGTGCCAGCTGTGAGGACAACACAGATACGCAGTATTTT.

Only one count was recorded for this clone. This chain uses TRBV2 with TRBJ2-5; 10 bases fit TRBD2. Losses at the gene ends were 5 bases for V and 4 bases for J; bases not matched to a gene: 4. CDR1 is SNHLY and CDR2 is FYNNEI in the germline V gene. CDR3 length: 14 amino acids. Here the CDR3 DNA reads TGTGCCAGCAGTTCGGCTAGCGGGAGAGAGACCCAGTACTTC. Translated: CASSSASGRETQYF.

The V and J genes are TRBV12-5 and TRBJ2-5; D possibly corresponds to TRBD1 (5 bases). The CDR3 covers 13 residues. V lost 5 bases and J lost 2, with 9 bases in between. The V gene's germline CDR1 is LGHNT and CDR2 FRNRAP. Here the CDR3 DNA reads TGTGCTAGTGGTAACGGACATCAAGAGACCCAGTACTTC. It translates to CASGNGHQETQYF.

The chain employs TRBV2 and TRBJ2-6; D tentatively reads TRBD1 or TRBD2 (5 bases each). Looked up from germline, CDR1 is SNHLY and CDR2 is FYNNEI. The ends were cut back, 4 bases at V and 2 bases at J, with 12 bases in the middle. This CDR3 has 16 amino acids. The CDR3 spells CASSAHMGAGANVLTF. The CDR3 DNA follows: TGTGCCAGCAGTGCCCATATGGGGGCTGGGGCCAACGTCCTGACTTTC.

The gene calls are TRBV19 and TRBJ1-5; 7 bases are a match to TRBD1. This CDR3 is 12 amino acids long. Germline loops: CDR1 LNHDA, CDR2 SQIVND (reference sequence). V lost 10 bases, J lost 10 bases, and 10 bases stayed unmatched. The CDR3 loop reads CATRQGEFPQHF. The CDR3 nucleotides read TGTGCCACCCGACAGGGAGAGTTTCCCCAGCATTTT.

The chain couples TRBV7-6 to TRBJ1-6, with D hard to call. The V gene's germline CDR1 is SGHVS and CDR2 FNYEAQ. Trimming cost V 4 bases and J 6 bases, with 16 bases left between them. The CDR3 is made up of 16 amino acids. This CDR3 is CASSSGTPDLNSPLHF. CDR3 sequence (DNA): TGTGCCAGCAGCTCAGGCACCCCGGACCTTAATTCACCCCTCCACTTT.

The rearrangement links TRBV19 to TRBJ1-4, with 7 bases that match TRBD1. Trimming took 4 bases from V and 8 from J; bases not matched to a gene: 10. The CDR3 is 15 residues long. CDR1 is LNHDA, CDR2 SQIVND, per germline (reference sequence). CDR3 region: CASSTEGAFKEKLFF. The CDR3 nucleotides are TGTGCCAGTAGTACGGAGGGGGCCTTTAAGGAAAAACTGTTTTTT.

V gene TRBV11-1 combines with J gene TRBJ2-1; D may be TRBD1 (6 bases). CDR3 length: 11 residues. The germline V gene has CDR1 SGHAT and CDR2 FQDESV (reference sequence). V lost 5 bases and J 13 bases, leaving 12 bases between the germline ends. The chain's CDR3 is CASSETGSQFF. The CDR3 DNA reads TGTGCCAGCAGCGAGACAGGATCCCAGTTCTTC.

The gene calls are TRBV30 and TRBJ1-3; TRBD1 is a possible D gene (6 bases). With 0 bases removed from V and 2 bases from J, the gap between germline ends came to 11 bases. This CDR3 region has 15 residues. Germline-derived CDR1 and CDR2 are GTSNPN and SVGIG (reference sequence). The CDR3 coding sequence is TGTGCCTGGAGTGTCCGGGGGGCCACTGGAAACACCATATATTTT. This translates into CAWSVRGATGNTIYF. Full variable domain (missing parts from reference TRBV30 and TRBJ1-3): SQTIHQWPATLVQPVGSPLSLECTVEGTSNPNLYWYRQAAGRGLQLLFYSVGIGQISSEVPQNLSASRPQDRQFILSSKKLLLSDSGFYLCAWSVRGATGNTIYFGEGSWLTVV.

The chain carries TRBV28 and TRBJ1-6; TRBD1 might be the D (5 bases). Per germline, CDR1 MDHEN and CDR2 SYDVKM. This CDR3 comprises 14 residues. V was cut by 5 bases and J by 10 bases, with 15 bases left in between. The CDR3 spells CASSRSSEGSPLHF. The CDR3 coding sequence is TGTGCCAGCAGTCGGTCCTCCGAGGGGTCACCCCTCCACTTT. Full variable domain (outside the CDR3, taken from reference TRBV28 and TRBJ1-6): DVKVTQSSRYLVKRTGEKVFLECVQDMDHENMFWYRQDPGLGLRLIYFSYDVKMKEKGDIPEGYSVSREKKERFSLILESASTNQTSMYLCASSRSSEGSPLHFGNGTRLTVT.